This paragraph covers one T cell receptor (beta chain) sequence. Antigen unknown. The data were obtained in a study of T cell repertoires in ileal Crohn's disease. Overall study context: M6 samples are neoterminal ileum biopsies from postoperative colonoscopy.

Time point indicated: neoterminal ileum biopsy at postoperative endoscopy, about 6 months after surgery. Profiled with immunoSEQ multiplex PCR; TCRdb holds only in-frame clones, not every one. The top ten hold 4.5% of the sample, which has about 13,000 clones, around 80% seen once. Whole-study results and caveats: Clonal expansions were more frequent in active smokers than non-smokers at surgery.

Input material: ileal tissue. The TCR was taken from an adult with Crohn's disease.

The CDR3 loop is CASSYGGNTEAFF. The CDR3 nucleotides read TGCGCCAGCAGCTACGGGGGGAACACTGAAGCTTTCTTT. The chain is built from TRBV5-1 and TRBJ1-1; a possible D gene is TRBD1 (5 bases). The germline gives CDR1 SGHRS, CDR2 YFSETQ. This CDR3 contains 13 residues. The germline V and J ends were trimmed by 3 bases and 1 base, with 7 bases remaining between them.